The 23 T cell receptor beta chains presented below share a single source sample, sequenced in a study of T-cell reconstitution after alpha-beta-depleted transplantation in children. Unique molecular identifiers featured in how the TCRbeta library was prepared. TCRdb recomputed calls from the PCR reads with MiXCR, one row per CDR3 protein. The data hold a few hundred thousand distinct CDR3 sequences, with around 10% observed a single time. This specimen was PBMCs, taken before TCRalphabeta/CD19-depleted stem cell transplant. Receptor source: a boy under two years old with acute myeloid leukemia, due to receive a stem cell transplant.

V and J are TRBV12-3 or TRBV12-4 and TRBJ1-1; possible D gene TRBD1, 5 bases. Trimming removed 1 base at V and 4 bases at J, with 10 bases between. The CDR3 loop spans 14 amino acids. The CDR3 spells CASSLEGRGTEAFF. CDR3 nucleotide sequence: TGTGCCAGCAGTTTAGAGGGGCGCGGCACTGAAGCTTTCTTT.

In this sample, this clonotype turned up many times. The gene calls are TRBV7-8 and TRBJ2-7; 7 nucleotides line up with TRBD2. The CDR3 extends over 15 amino acids. V was clipped by 5 bases and J by 2 bases; unmatched bases: 9. The germline V gene encodes CDR1 SGHVS and CDR2 FQNEAQ. The chain's CDR3 is CASSTRLAGTYEQYF. The CDR3 DNA is TGTGCCAGCAGCACTCGTTTAGCGGGCACCTACGAGCAGTACTTC.

V is TRBV6-5 and J is TRBJ2-3, with a possible D match to TRBD2 (5 bases). This CDR3 region has 14 residues. The V and J ends lost 2 bases and 4 bases respectively, with 10 bases between them. CDR1 MNHEY and CDR2 SVGAGI come from the germline V gene. The DNA of the CDR3 is TGTGCCAGCAGTTACAGGAGGCCAGCAGATACGCAGTATTTT. Residues: CASSYRRPADTQYF.

The sample holds many counts of this clonotype. The rearrangement links TRBV5-1 to TRBJ2-1, with TRBD2 identical over 11 bases. Germline V CDR1 and CDR2: SGHRS, YFSETQ. The CDR3 is made up of 15 amino acids. J lost 10 bases, V lost 4 bases, and 10 bases had no gene match. This CDR3 reads CASSLTSGSLGEQFF. In DNA form, the CDR3 reads TGCGCCAGCAGCCTAACTAGCGGGAGTTTAGGGGAGCAGTTCTTC.

The V gene is TRBV29-1, the J gene TRBJ2-7, with 9 bases aligning to TRBD1. The length of the CDR3 is 12 residues. The V gene's germline CDR1 is SQVTM and CDR2 ANQGSEA. The J segment lost 6 bases and the V segment lost 7 bases, leaving 7 bases of the junction unmatched. CDR3 nucleotide sequence: TGCAGCGGGGGGGGACAGGGACTCGAGCAGTACTTC. This translates into CSGGGQGLEQYF.

As to this clonotype: This clone may be a read error of a much larger clone one base away. V and J are TRBV29-1 and TRBJ2-3; no definite D call. The CDR3 has 10 residues. Germline V gene sequence: CDR1 SQVTM, CDR2 ANQGSEA. The CDR3 is CSLEKRAQYF. The CDR3 DNA reads TGCAGCCTTGAGAAACGAGCGCAGTATTTT.

This clonotype was recorded at least ten times. The CDR3 DNA sequence: TGCAGTGCCCCAGGCGTCCTAGCGGGAAATTACGAGCAGTACTTC. It codes for CSAPGVLAGNYEQYF. The chain carries TRBV20-1 and TRBJ2-7, with 9 bases that match TRBD2. J gave up 4 bases and V 6 bases, and 13 bases lay outside the gene matches. The CDR3 spans 15 residues. Germline V gene data show CDR1 as DFQATT and CDR2 as SNEGSKA (reference sequence).

This clonotype was detected many times. The chain uses TRBV20-1 and TRBJ2-7; TRBD2 aligns across 9 bases. This CDR3 contains 13 residues. The germline gives CDR1 DFQATT, CDR2 SNEGSKA (reference sequence). With V trimmed by 6 bases and J by 4 bases, 7 bases remained unmatched. CDR3 DNA: TGCAGTGCCAGCGCGGGAGGGCGTTACGAGCAGTACTTC. Encoded protein: CSASAGGRYEQYF.

In its sample, this clonotype was seen many times. V usage is TRBV12-3 or TRBV12-4 and J usage is TRBJ1-5; D may be TRBD1 (6 bases). The CDR3 is made up of 15 amino acids. V lost 7 bases and J lost 7, with 20 bases in between. CDR3 nucleotides: TGTGCCAGCACCCTAGGGTACAGGGAGGGACAGCCCCAGCATTTT. It yields the protein CASTLGYREGQPQHF.

Details on this clonotype: A read error is possible here, since a much larger clone lies one base away. The V gene is TRBV5-8, the J gene TRBJ2-5, with 8 bases that match TRBD1. V trimming: 3 bases; J trimming: 1 base; junction bases outside the gene matches: 2. The CDR3 loop spans 14 amino acids. The germline V gene encodes CDR1 SGHTS and CDR2 YDEGEE. In nucleotides, the CDR3 is TGTGCCAGCAGCTGGGGACAGGTCCAAGAGACCCAGTACTTC. Its translation: CASSWGQVQETQYF.

At least ten counts were recorded for this clonotype. The chain recombines TRBV28 with TRBJ2-3, with 11 bases fitting TRBD2. The germline V gene has CDR1 MDHEN and CDR2 SYDVKM. The CDR3 is 15 amino acids. J gave up 1 base and V 8 bases, and 5 bases lay outside the gene matches. In DNA, the CDR3 is TGTGCCAGCCTGTTAGCGGGAGGGGGCACAGATACGCAGTATTTT. Its translation: CASLLAGGGTDTQYF.

This chain links TRBV5-1 with TRBJ2-1; 7 nucleotides match TRBD2. The junction had 10 bases not matched to a gene; V was cut back by 6 bases and J by 4 bases. CDR1 SGHRS and CDR2 YFSETQ come from the germline V gene. The CDR3 runs 15 residues. CDR3 in DNA: TGCGCCAGCAAGGTTCGTGGGGGGGGTTACAATGAGCAGTTCTTC. This translates into CASKVRGGGYNEQFF.

The sample holds many counts of this clonotype. V is TRBV14 and J is TRBJ2-3; 7 bases fit TRBD1. Per germline, CDR1 SGHDN and CDR2 FVKESK. The CDR3 consists of 15 residues. The junction had 4 bases not matched to a gene; V was cut back by 3 bases and J by 1 base. The CDR3, as DNA: TGTGCCAGCAGCCATAGGGGGCGCGGCACAGATACGCAGTATTTT. Its protein is CASSHRGRGTDTQYF.

This clonotype was recorded at least ten times. V usage is TRBV9 and J usage is TRBJ2-4; D unresolved. The CDR3 is 14 residues long. Germline V gene lookup returns CDR1 SGDLS and CDR2 YYNGEE. V was shortened by 4 bases and J by 0 bases, with 8 bases between the two germline ends. The chain's CDR3 is CASSPLLAKNIQYF. DNA of the CDR3: TGTGCCAGCAGCCCCCTACTAGCCAAAAACATTCAGTACTTC.

This clonotype was detected ten times or more. This sequence joins TRBV5-1 and TRBJ2-5, with 8 bases fitting TRBD1. Germline V gene sequence: CDR1 SGHRS, CDR2 YFSETQ. The CDR3 length is 14 residues. The V and J ends lost 5 bases and 2 bases, in that order; junction bases with no gene match: 5. DNA of the CDR3: TGCGCCAGCAGGTTCCGACAGGGGCAAGAGACCCAGTACTTC. This gives the protein CASRFRQGQETQYF.

This clonotype has more than one count but fewer than ten. The gene calls are TRBV29-1 and TRBJ2-3; no clear D. Germline values: CDR1 SQVTM, CDR2 ANQGSEA. V lost 3 bases and J lost 8, with 0 bases in between. CDR3 length: 8 amino acids. CDR3 residues: CSVDTQYF. DNA of the CDR3: TGCAGCGTTGATACGCAGTATTTT.

This clonotype was counted only a few times. V gene TRBV20-1 combines with J gene TRBJ2-3, with TRBD2 identical over 8 bases. V was pared by 6 bases and J by 9 bases, with 8 bases of the junction left unmatched. CDR1 is DFQATT, CDR2 SNEGSKA, per germline (reference sequence). The CDR3 is made up of 12 amino acids. Here the CDR3 reads CSAPGLGPTQYF. As DNA, the CDR3 is TGCAGTGCACCGGGACTAGGTCCCACGCAGTATTTT.

This clonotype came up many times. The rearrangement joins TRBV28 to TRBJ2-5; TRBD1 aligns across 7 bases. V shed 5 bases and J 0 bases; nucleotides not matched to a gene: 12. The CDR3 extends over 17 amino acids. Per the germline V gene, CDR1 is MDHEN and CDR2 is SYDVKM. The CDR3 sequence: CASSPSPRQGYQETQYF. CDR3 sequence (DNA): TGTGCCAGCAGTCCAAGCCCAAGACAGGGTTACCAAGAGACCCAGTACTTC.

The V call is TRBV7-9, the J call TRBJ2-3, with 9 bases lining up with TRBD2. V lost 7 bases, J lost 2 bases, and 10 bases stayed unmatched. Germline CDR1 SEHNR, CDR2 FQNEAQ (reference sequence). The CDR3 sequence is 16 residues long. The CDR3: CASINRAGGLTDTQYF. CDR3 coding DNA: TGTGCCAGCATCAACCGAGCGGGAGGACTCACAGATACGCAGTATTTT.

This clonotype showed up many times. This chain links TRBV7-2 with TRBJ2-6; D is possibly TRBD1 (5 bases). Germline V lookup: CDR1 SGHTA, CDR2 FQGNSA. Deletions cut 0 bases from V and 4 bases from J, with 10 bases between. The CDR3 covers 16 residues. CDR3 DNA: TGTGCCAGCAGCTTAGCCCCAGGGTACGGGGCCAACGTCCTGACTTTC. Its translation is CASSLAPGYGANVLTF.

This clonotype was recorded many times. The chain combines TRBV5-6 with TRBJ1-1; a possible D gene is TRBD1 (6 bases). Germline CDR1 reads SGHDT; CDR2 reads YYEEEE. The CDR3 spans 15 residues. The V end was cut by 1 base, the J end by 3 bases, with 13 bases between. The CDR3 here is CASSLFGSGDTEAFF. Written as DNA, the CDR3 is TGTGCCAGCAGCTTGTTTGGGTCAGGGGACACTGAAGCTTTCTTT.

This chain connects TRBV20-1 to TRBJ1-5; D not resolved. Germline V gives CDR1 DFQATT, CDR2 SNEGSKA (reference sequence). The V gene lost 3 bases and the J gene lost 5 bases, with 5 bases spanning the gap. The CDR3 spans 11 residues. DNA for the CDR3: TGCAGTGCTAGCCTTGATCAGCCCCAGCATTTT. This gives the protein CSASLDQPQHF.

This clonotype occurred many times. The chain uses TRBV7-6 and TRBJ2-3; 10 nucleotides match TRBD1. Germline CDR1 is SGHVS and CDR2 is FNYEAQ. The CDR3 totals 17 residues. The ends lost 1 base at V and 3 bases at J; junction bases unmatched: 7. The DNA of the CDR3 is TGTGCCAGCAGCTTAGAGAACCCGGGACAGGGGACAGATACGCAGTATTTT. Translating it yields CASSLENPGQGTDTQYF.